This T cell receptor (beta chain) was sequenced in a study of CD8 T cells in Susac syndrome. The germline CDR1 and CDR2 sequences are SNHLY and FYNNEI. The CDR3 runs to 11 residues. The V gene lost 2 bases and the J gene lost 9 bases, with 5 bases spanning the gap. The CD8+ and CD4+ T cells were isolated magnetically using a negative isolation approach, whereas the TEMRA cells were enriched by FACS. RNA totalling roughly 0.45 to 1 ug underwent reverse transcription with random hexamers. TCRdb independently ran MiXCR on the immunoSEQ multiplex PCR reads; one entry per CDR3 protein. Among 150,000 or so distinct CDR3 sequences listed, over 85% were seen once.

The material sequenced was CD4+ T cells from PBMCs. The rearrangement links TRBV2 to TRBJ2-1; D remains unclear. This TCR was recovered from a human donor in good health. DNA for the CDR3: TGTGCCAGCAGTGAATACGGTGAGCAGTTCTTC. Translation: CASSEYGEQFF.